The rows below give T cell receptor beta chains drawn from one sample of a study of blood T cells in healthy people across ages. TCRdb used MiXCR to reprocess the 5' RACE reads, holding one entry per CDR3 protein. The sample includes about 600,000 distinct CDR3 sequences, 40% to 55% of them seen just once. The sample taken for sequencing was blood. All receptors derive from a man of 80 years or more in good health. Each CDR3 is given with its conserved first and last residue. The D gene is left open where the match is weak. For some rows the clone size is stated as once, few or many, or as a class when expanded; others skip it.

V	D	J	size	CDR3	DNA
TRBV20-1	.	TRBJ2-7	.	CSARGLVGEFSYEQYF	TGCAGTGCTAGGGGGCTTGTAGGGGAGTTCTCCTACGAGCAGTACTTC
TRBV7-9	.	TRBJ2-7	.	CASSLGEFSYEQYF	TGTGCCAGCAGCTTGGGCGAATTCTCCTACGAGCAGTACTTC
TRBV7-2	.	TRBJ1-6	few	CASSLVTVNYSPLHF	TGTGCCAGCAGCTTAGTGACGGTTAATTATTCACCCCTCCACTTT
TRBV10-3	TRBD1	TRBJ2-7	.	CAISSGQALPYEQYF	TGTGCCATCAGCTCGGGACAGGCACTTCCCTACGAGCAGTACTTC
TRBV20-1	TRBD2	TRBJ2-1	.	CSARDSGTSAYNEQFF	TGCAGTGCTAGAGATTCCGGGACTAGCGCCTACAATGAGCAGTTCTTC
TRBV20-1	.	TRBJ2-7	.	CSAGNGGIKGEQYF	TGCAGTGCGGGGAATGGGGGGATTAAGGGCGAGCAGTACTTC
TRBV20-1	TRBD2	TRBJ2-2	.	CSAQGLARGNTGELFF	TGCAGTGCTCAGGGACTAGCGAGGGGTAACACCGGGGAGCTGTTTTTT
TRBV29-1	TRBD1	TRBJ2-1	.	CSVDRGFRNEQFF	TGCAGCGTCGACAGGGGCTTTCGGAATGAGCAGTTCTTC
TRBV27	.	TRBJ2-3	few	CASSLDGRLGTDTQYF	TGTGCCAGCAGTTTAGATGGCCGGCTGGGTACAGATACGCAGTATTTT
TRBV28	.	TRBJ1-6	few	CASIGELGSPLHF	TGTGCCAGCATAGGGGAGTTAGGGTCACCCCTCCACTTT
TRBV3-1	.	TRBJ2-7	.	CASSHGGEQYF	TGTGCCAGCAGCCATGGGGGCGAGCAGTACTTC
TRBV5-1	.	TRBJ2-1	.	CASSFQASSYNEQFF	TGCGCCAGCAGCTTTCAGGCCAGCTCCTACAATGAGCAGTTCTTC
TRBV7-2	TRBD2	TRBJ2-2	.	CASSLSSGITGELFF	TGTGCCAGCAGCTTATCTAGCGGAATTACCGGGGAGCTGTTTTTT
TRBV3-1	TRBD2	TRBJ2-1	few	CASSPVASGIQFF	TGTGCCAGCAGTCCCGTGGCTAGCGGTATCCAGTTCTTC
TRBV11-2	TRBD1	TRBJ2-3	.	CASSFQTGSNTDTQYF	TGTGCCAGCAGCTTTCAGACAGGGTCAAACACAGATACGCAGTATTTT
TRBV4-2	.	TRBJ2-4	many	CASSQEGRDQNIQYF	TGTGCCAGCAGCCAAGAGGGGCGGGACCAAAACATTCAGTACTTC
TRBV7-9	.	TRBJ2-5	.	CASSYLGGTQETQYF	TGTGCCAGCAGCTACCTCGGAGGTACCCAAGAGACCCAGTACTTC
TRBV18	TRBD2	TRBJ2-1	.	CASSPGTSGVPYNEQFF	TGTGCCAGCTCACCGGGGACTAGCGGGGTCCCTTACAATGAGCAGTTCTTC
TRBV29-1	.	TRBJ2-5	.	CSVGRGERETQYF	TGCAGCGTAGGGCGAGGGGAAAGAGAGACCCAGTACTTC
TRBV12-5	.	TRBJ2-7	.	CAGGLFPYEQYF	TGTGCTGGTGGTTTGTTCCCCTACGAGCAGTACTTC
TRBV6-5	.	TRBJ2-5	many	CASSYSMDAQETQYF	TGTGCCAGCAGTTACTCGATGGACGCTCAAGAGACCCAGTACTTC
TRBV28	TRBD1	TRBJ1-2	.	CASSDITGGFYGYTF	TGTGCCAGCAGCGACATTACAGGGGGCTTTTATGGCTACACCTTC
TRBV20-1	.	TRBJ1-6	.	CSASNRGDNSPLHF	TGCAGTGCTAGTAATAGGGGAGATAATTCACCCCTCCACTTT
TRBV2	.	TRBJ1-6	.	CASSEQHLNSPLHF	TGTGCCAGCAGTGAACAGCACCTTAATTCACCCCTCCACTTT
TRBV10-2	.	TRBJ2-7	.	CASSDGRLYEQYF	TGCGCCAGCAGTGACGGCAGGCTCTACGAGCAGTACTTC
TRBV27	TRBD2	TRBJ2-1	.	CASSSRLAGSHNEQFF	TGTGCCAGCAGTTCCCGACTAGCGGGGAGCCACAATGAGCAGTTCTTC
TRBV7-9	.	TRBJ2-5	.	CASSLGTGKYNEQYF	TGTGCCAGCAGCTTAGGAACAGGGAAATACAATGAGCAGTACTTC
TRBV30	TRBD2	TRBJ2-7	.	CAWSAGTSPEQYF	TGTGCCTGGAGCGCCGGGACTAGCCCCGAGCAGTACTTC
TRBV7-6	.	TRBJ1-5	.	CASGPGPGYQPQHF	TGTGCCAGCGGGCCCGGGCCGGGGTATCAGCCCCAGCATTTT
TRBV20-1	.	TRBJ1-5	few	CSAASYSNQPQHF	TGCAGTGCCGCCAGTTATAGCAATCAGCCCCAGCATTTT
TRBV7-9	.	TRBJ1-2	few	CASSLVPGLTPNYGYTF	TGTGCCAGCAGCTTAGTTCCAGGGTTAACCCCTAACTATGGCTACACCTTC
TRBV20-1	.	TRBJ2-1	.	CSASGSGNEQFF	TGCAGTGCTAGCGGGAGTGGCAATGAGCAGTTCTTC
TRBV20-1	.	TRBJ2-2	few	CSARDRAAGELFF	TGCAGTGCTAGAGATAGGGCGGCGGGGGAGCTGTTTTTT
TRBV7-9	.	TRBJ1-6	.	CASSFRESSYNSPLHF	TGTGCCAGCAGCTTCAGGGAGAGCTCCTATAATTCACCCCTCCACTTT
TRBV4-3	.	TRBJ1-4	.	CASSQTTEKLFF	TGCGCCAGCAGCCAAACAACCGAAAAACTGTTTTTT
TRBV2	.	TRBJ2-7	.	CASRAGVGEQYF	TGTGCCAGCAGAGCAGGGGTCGGCGAGCAGTACTTC
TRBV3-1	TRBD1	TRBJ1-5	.	CASSQDDRGAQHF	TGTGCCAGCAGCCAAGATGACAGGGGAGCCCAGCATTTT
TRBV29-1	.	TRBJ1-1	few	CSVQNTEAFF	TGCAGCGTCCAGAACACTGAAGCTTTCTTT
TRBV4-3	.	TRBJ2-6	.	CASSQDSMGSGANVLTF	TGCGCCAGCAGCCAAGATTCCATGGGGTCTGGGGCCAACGTCCTGACTTTC
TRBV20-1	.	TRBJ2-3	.	CSARPAGSTDTQYF	TGCAGTGCTAGACCCGCAGGGAGCACAGATACGCAGTATTTT
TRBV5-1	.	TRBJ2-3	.	CASSWTRGTDTQYF	TGCGCCAGCAGCTGGACACGGGGGACAGATACGCAGTATTTT
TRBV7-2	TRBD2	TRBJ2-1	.	CASSASGPGNKQFF	TGTGCCAGCAGCGCTAGCGGTCCGGGGAATAAGCAGTTCTTC
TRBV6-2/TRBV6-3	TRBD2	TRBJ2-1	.	CASSRTSGSGNEQFF	TGTGCCAGCAGCCGGACTAGCGGGAGTGGAAATGAGCAGTTCTTC
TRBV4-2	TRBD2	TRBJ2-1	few	CASSQVTGGSYNEQFF	TGTGCCAGCAGCCAAGTCACGGGAGGGTCCTACAATGAGCAGTTCTTC
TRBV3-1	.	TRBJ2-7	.	CASSQDINSYEQYF	TGTGCCAGCAGCCAAGACATCAACAGCTACGAGCAGTACTTC
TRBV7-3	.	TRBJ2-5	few	CASSSSLMETQYF	TGTGCCAGCAGCTCTTCACTGATGGAGACCCAGTACTTC
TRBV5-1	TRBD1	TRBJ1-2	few	CASSAVTGGGSYTF	TGCGCCAGCAGCGCCGTGACAGGGGGCGGGAGCTACACCTTC
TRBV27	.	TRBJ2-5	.	CASSLSKGRGEQYF	TGTGCCAGCAGTTTATCGAAGGGCCGAGGGGAGCAGTACTTC
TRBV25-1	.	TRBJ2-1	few	CASSEFRGAVGNEQFF	TGTGCCAGCAGTGAATTTCGGGGGGCTGTAGGGAATGAGCAGTTCTTC
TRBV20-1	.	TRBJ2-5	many	CSARVETQYF	TGCAGTGCTAGAGTGGAGACCCAGTACTTC
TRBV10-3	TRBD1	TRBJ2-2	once	CAISGNRGPNTGELFF	TGTGCCATCAGTGGGAACAGGGGACCAAACACCGGGGAGCTGTTTTTT
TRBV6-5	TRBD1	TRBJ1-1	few	CASSMGTGGADTEAFF	TGTGCCAGCAGTATGGGGACAGGGGGCGCCGACACTGAAGCTTTCTTT
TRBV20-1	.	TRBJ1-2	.	CSARTQAGYGYTF	TGCAGTGCTAGAACCCAGGCCGGCTATGGCTACACCTTC
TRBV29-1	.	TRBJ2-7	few	CSVSGGGYEQYF	TGCAGCGTTTCCGGGGGCGGCTACGAGCAGTACTTC
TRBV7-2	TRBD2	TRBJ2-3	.	CASSLLAGEADTQYF	TGTGCCAGCAGCCTGTTAGCGGGAGAAGCAGATACGCAGTATTTT
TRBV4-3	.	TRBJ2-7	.	CASSIFDFPSGEQYF	TGCGCCAGCAGCATCTTCGACTTCCCCTCCGGCGAGCAGTACTTC
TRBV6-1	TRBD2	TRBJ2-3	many	CASSLGLAGGPVGDTQYF	TGTGCCAGCAGTCTGGGACTAGCGGGAGGGCCTGTTGGAGATACGCAGTATTTT
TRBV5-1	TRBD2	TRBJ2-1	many	CASGERLAGGSEQFF	TGCGCCAGCGGAGAAAGACTAGCGGGAGGGTCTGAGCAGTTCTTC
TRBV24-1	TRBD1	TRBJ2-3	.	CATGQGNTDTQYF	TGTGCCACCGGACAGGGGAACACAGATACGCAGTATTTT
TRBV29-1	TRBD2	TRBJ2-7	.	CSVVVRRGLYEQYF	TGCAGCGTTGTAGTGAGGAGGGGACTATACGAGCAGTACTTC